The 18 T cell receptor beta chains below come from one sample, sequenced in a study of T cells after yellow fever vaccination. TCRdb called the 5' RACE reads again in MiXCR, with one record for every CDR3 protein. The sample yields around 340,000 distinct CDR3 sequences, around 12% seen once. Sequenced here: CD4+ T cells sorted from PBMCs, sampled 15 days after the yellow fever booster vaccination. The origin of the receptors is a man aged 18 to 29 who received the YFV17D yellow fever vaccine.

In its sample, this clonotype was seen a few times. V and J are TRBV10-3 and TRBJ1-1; TRBD1 matches at 7 bases. With 3 bases clipped from V and 10 bases from J, the junction kept 11 bases outside the gene matches. This CDR3 region has 14 residues. Per germline, CDR1 ENHRY and CDR2 SYGVKD. The DNA of the CDR3 is TGTGCCATCAGTGACTCGGTGATTCCAGGGGGAGCTTTCTTT. The encoded protein is CAISDSVIPGGAFF.

This clonotype was detected ten times or more. V usage is TRBV7-2 and J usage is TRBJ1-4; D gene ambiguous. V lost 4 bases to trimming and J lost 7 bases, with 19 bases between them. The CDR3 totals 16 residues. Germline lookup yields CDR1 SGHTA and CDR2 FQGNSA. CDR3 DNA sequence: TGTGCCAGCAGCTCCTTCCCTAATTCGAGAATTGAAAAACTGTTTTTT. Translating it yields CASSSFPNSRIEKLFF.

This clonotype has more than one count but fewer than ten. The rearrangement links TRBV6-6 to TRBJ2-1, with TRBD2 as a possible D gene (5 bases). Trimming left V 4 bases short and J 8 bases short, with 18 bases between. The CDR3 is made up of 15 amino acids. Germline-derived CDR1 and CDR2 are MNHNY and SVGAGI (reference sequence). CDR3 DNA: TGTGCCAGCAGTTCCCACCAGCCTGGAGGAGATGAGCAGTTCTTC. Its protein is CASSSHQPGGDEQFF.

The genes are TRBV10-3 and TRBJ1-2; possibly TRBD1 for D (6 bases). Trimming cost V 3 bases and J 2 bases, with 10 bases left between them. CDR1 is ENHRY, CDR2 SYGVKD, per germline. The CDR3 length is 14 residues. CDR3 sequence (DNA): TGTGCCATCAGTGAAATCGGGACAAACTATGGCTACACCTTC. It codes for CAISEIGTNYGYTF.

This clonotype was found a few times. This chain uses TRBV12-3 or TRBV12-4 with TRBJ2-5, with D unclear. CDR3 length: 12 amino acids. V lost 3 bases and J lost 3, with 5 bases in between. The CDR3 spells CASSFPKETQYF. The DNA for the CDR3 is TGTGCCAGCAGTTTCCCTAAAGAGACCCAGTACTTC.

The chain combines TRBV15 with TRBJ1-2; D unclear. Germline CDR1 and CDR2: LNHNV and YYDKDF (reference sequence). With 0 bases removed from V and 8 bases from J, the gap between germline ends came to 7 bases. This CDR3 has 12 amino acids. The CDR3 protein is CATSREKYGYTF. The DNA for the CDR3 is TGTGCCACCAGCAGAGAAAAGTACGGCTACACCTTC. Drawing the rest from reference TRBV15 and TRBJ1-2, the complete variable domain is DAMVIQNPRYQVTQFGKPVTLSCSQTLNHNVMYWYQQKSSQAPKLLFHYYDKDFNNEADTPDNFQSRRPNTSFCFLDIRSPGLGDTAMYLCATSREKYGYTFGSGTRLTVV.

This clonotype was found a few times. The chain recombines TRBV10-3 with TRBJ2-1, with 10 nucleotides matching TRBD2. The ends lost 9 bases at V and 0 bases at J; junction bases unmatched: 20. CDR1 and CDR2 from the germline V gene are ENHRY and SYGVKD. This CDR3 contains 20 residues. CDR3 protein: CAMSQGLLAGAVLSYNEQFF. DNA of the CDR3: TGTGCCATGTCACAGGGGCTGCTAGCGGGGGCCGTTCTCTCCTACAATGAGCAGTTCTTC.

The V call is TRBV6-5, the J call TRBJ1-2; the D is unclear. Germline lookup yields CDR1 MNHEY and CDR2 SVGAGI. The CDR3 loop spans 12 amino acids. The germline V and J ends were trimmed by 6 bases and 6 bases, with 11 bases remaining between them. The CDR3 coding sequence is TGTGCCAGCAGCCCCGGGCGCGATGGCTACACCTTC. It encodes CASSPGRDGYTF.

This chain uses TRBV14 with TRBJ2-1; 13 nucleotides align to TRBD2. Per germline, CDR1 SGHDN and CDR2 FVKESK. Trimming removed 3 bases from V and 9 bases from J; junction bases left unmatched: 2. CDR3 size: 14 residues. DNA of the CDR3: TGTGCCAGCAGCCAGACTAGCGGGGGGCTTGAGCAGTTCTTC. Protein sequence: CASSQTSGGLEQFF.

The chain combines TRBV5-6 with TRBJ2-4; D unresolved. Germline V gives CDR1 SGHDT, CDR2 YYEEEE. The CDR3 covers 13 residues. The V gene lost 5 bases and the J gene lost 7 bases, with 13 bases spanning the gap. The CDR3 protein is CASSAIDNNIQYF. The CDR3 region has the DNA TGTGCCAGCAGTGCAATTGATAACAACATTCAGTACTTC.

The chain combines TRBV12-3 or TRBV12-4 with TRBJ2-1; the D gene is possibly TRBD2 (5 bases). There are 13 residues in the CDR3. V lost 3 bases to trimming and J lost 3 bases, with 6 bases between them. In DNA form, the CDR3 reads TGTGCCAGCAGTTTTGAGGGCTACAATGAGCAGTTCTTC. This encodes CASSFEGYNEQFF.

CDR3 sequence reads: CASRNHRGVMGNQPQHF. CDR3 DNA sequence: TGTGCCAGCAGAAACCACAGGGGGGTCATGGGCAATCAGCCCCAGCATTTT. V and J are TRBV6-2 or TRBV6-3 and TRBJ1-5; 8 bases match TRBD1. V lost 6 bases, J lost 2 bases, and 12 bases stayed unmatched. The CDR3 contains 17 residues. The germline CDR1 and CDR2 sequences are MNHEY and SVGEGT.

This clonotype turned up a few times. This rearrangement joins TRBV3-1 to TRBJ2-3; perhaps TRBD2 as D (5 bases). This CDR3 comprises 17 residues. CDR1 LGHDT and CDR2 YNNKEL come from the germline V gene (reference sequence). The germline V and J ends were trimmed by 4 bases and 1 base, with 18 bases remaining between them. In nucleotides, the CDR3 is TGTGCCAGCAGCCCTCTAGGAGGTCTAGGAGGCACAGATACGCAGTATTTT. It codes for CASSPLGGLGGTDTQYF.

This clonotype was counted a few times. The chain employs TRBV28 and TRBJ1-2, with a tentative D call TRBD1 (6 bases). This CDR3 is built from 13 residues. V shed 6 bases and J shed 4 bases, with 12 bases lying between them. Looked up from germline, CDR1 is MDHEN and CDR2 is SYDVKM. Written as DNA, the CDR3 is TGTGCCAGCAGCTTCGACAGGCCCTATGGCTACACCTTC. Residues: CASSFDRPYGYTF.

The chain is built from TRBV29-1 and TRBJ1-5; perhaps TRBD1 as D (5 bases). Trimming removed 4 bases from V and 0 bases from J, with 10 bases in between. Germline V CDR1 and CDR2: SQVTM, ANQGSEA. The CDR3 is made up of 14 amino acids. The CDR3 nucleotides read TGCAGCGTTGGGGGTCAGGGTAGCAATCAGCCCCAGCATTTT. Its translation is CSVGGQGSNQPQHF.

This clonotype was observed a few times. In DNA, the CDR3 is TGTGCCAGCAGCTTAGGTGAGGCGGCACAGAACACTGAAGCTTTCTTT. It yields the protein CASSLGEAAQNTEAFF. The rearrangement links TRBV7-9 to TRBJ1-1; no reliable D call. This CDR3 is built from 16 residues. Looked up from germline, CDR1 is SEHNR and CDR2 is FQNEAQ (reference sequence). The V end lost 1 base, the J end lost 1 base, and 13 bases lay between the germline ends.

The rearrangement links TRBV4-3 to TRBJ2-7, with 7 bases lining up with TRBD1. CDR1 and CDR2 from the germline V gene are LGHNA and YSLEER. Trimming took 3 bases from V and 3 from J; bases not matched to a gene: 11. There are 16 residues in the CDR3. CDR3 protein: CASSQADRDLCYEQYV. The CDR3 nucleotides are TGCGCCAGCAGCCAGGCCGACAGGGACCTTTGCTACGAGCAGTACGTC.

This clonotype was found a few times. The J gene is TRBJ2-7, the V gene TRBV6-2 or TRBV6-3; 11 bases are shared with TRBD2. The germline V gene has CDR1 MNHEY and CDR2 SVGEGT. The CDR3 extends over 14 amino acids. Trimming cost V 7 bases and J 4 bases; bases outside gene matches: 6. CDR3 residues: CASTGGTSGYEQYF. In nucleotides, the CDR3 is TGTGCCAGCACGGGGGGGACTAGCGGATACGAGCAGTACTTC.